A single sample is the source of the 30 T cell receptor beta chains below, sequenced in a study of T cell responses to AZD1222 COVID-19 vaccine. Profiling relied on immunoSEQ multiplex PCR, and the TCRdb table lists in-frame clones only, not all of them. Of approximately 150,000 clones in the sample, roughly 87% were seen once. This sample comprised peripheral blood, obtained on day 0 of AZD1222 vaccination. These TCRs come from an adult in good health.

The chain carries TRBV14 and TRBJ1-2, with D possibly being TRBD1 (6 bases). CDR3 length: 13 residues. V shed 1 base and J shed 8 bases, with 11 bases lying between them. CDR1 and CDR2 from the germline V gene are SGHDN and FVKESK. The DNA for the CDR3 is TGTGCCAGCAGCCAAGTCTCAGGGGTAGGCTACACCTTC. Its translation is CASSQVSGVGYTF.

The rearrangement joins TRBV15 to TRBJ1-1; the D gene is possibly TRBD1 (5 bases). The V gene's germline CDR1 is LNHNV and CDR2 YYDKDF (reference sequence). With 2 bases removed from V and 5 bases from J, the gap between germline ends came to 12 bases. The CDR3 extends over 14 amino acids. This CDR3 is CATSRTGGGTEAFF. CDR3 DNA: TGTGCCACCAGCAGAACGGGGGGTGGGACTGAAGCTTTCTTT.

V is TRBV11-2 and J is TRBJ1-6; 9 bases fit TRBD1. Losses at the gene ends were 0 bases for V and 6 bases for J; bases not matched to a gene: 9. The germline gives CDR1 SGHAT, CDR2 FQNNGV. This CDR3 has 18 residues. This CDR3 is CASSLDYRGRRLNSPLHF. The CDR3 bases are TGTGCCAGCAGCTTAGATTACAGGGGGCGCCGTCTTAATTCACCCCTCCACTTT.

V gene TRBV19 combines with J gene TRBJ2-7; 8 bases are a match to TRBD1. There are 14 residues in the CDR3. Germline V gene sequence: CDR1 LNHDA, CDR2 SQIVND (reference sequence). Unmatched junction bases numbered 11, after V lost 8 bases and J lost 5 bases. The CDR3 loop is CASQRTGIPHEQYF. Written as DNA, the CDR3 is TGTGCCAGTCAGAGGACAGGGATACCCCACGAGCAGTACTTC. Together with reference TRBV19 and TRBJ2-7, the CDR3 gives the full variable domain: DGGITQSPKYLFRKEGQNVTLSCEQNLNHDAMYWYRQDPGQGLRLIYYSQIVNDFQKGDIAEGYSVSREKKESFPLTVTSAQKNPTAFYLCASQRTGIPHEQYFGPGTRLTVT.

The J gene is TRBJ2-3, the V gene TRBV19; TRBD1 matches at 10 bases. Germline CDR1 LNHDA, CDR2 SQIVND (reference sequence). This CDR3 region has 16 residues. The ends lost 6 bases at V and 2 bases at J; junction bases unmatched: 8. In DNA form, the CDR3 reads TGTGCCAGTAGCACTCAGGGACAGGGGTTCACAGATACGCAGTATTTT. Translated, it gives CASSTQGQGFTDTQYF.

This clone was found many times. This chain uses TRBV5-5 with TRBJ2-2; D remains unclear. The germline V gene encodes CDR1 SGHKS and CDR2 YYEKEE (reference sequence). CDR3 length: 13 amino acids. V was trimmed by 3 bases and J by 0 bases, leaving 3 bases between them. The CDR3 region is CASSSTNTGELFF. CDR3 nucleotide sequence: TGTGCCAGCAGCTCAACGAACACCGGGGAGCTGTTTTTT.

This clone was observed a handful of times. The V and J genes are TRBV7-2 and TRBJ1-2; 8 bases align to TRBD1. Germline CDR1 reads SGHTA; CDR2 reads FQGNSA. The CDR3 runs to 14 residues. The junction had 8 bases not matched to a gene; V was cut back by 5 bases and J by 6 bases. Written as DNA, the CDR3 is TGTGCCAGCAGCCCGGGTTCAGGGGGCAATGGCTACACCTTC. Its protein is CASSPGSGGNGYTF.

This chain connects TRBV7-8 to TRBJ2-1; 7 bases fit TRBD2. Germline V CDR1 and CDR2: SGHVS, FQNEAQ. The CDR3 covers 18 residues. The ends lost 0 bases at V and 4 bases at J; junction bases unmatched: 12. The CDR3 here is CASSLALRSLAAYNEQFF. The CDR3 DNA is TGTGCCAGCAGCTTAGCGCTTAGGTCCCTAGCGGCTTACAATGAGCAGTTCTTC.

The rearrangement links TRBV5-1 to TRBJ2-2; unclear D gene. This CDR3 has 14 residues. V was pared by 6 bases and J by 5 bases, with 14 bases between. Germline V gene sequence: CDR1 SGHRS, CDR2 YFSETQ. Here the CDR3 reads CASTLGAFTGELFF. The CDR3 DNA reads as TGCGCCAGCACCCTAGGAGCTTTTACCGGGGAGCTGTTTTTT. Full variable domain (remainder filled in from reference TRBV5-1 and TRBJ2-2): KAGVTQTPRYLIKTRGQQVTLSCSPISGHRSVSWYQQTPGQGLQFLFEYFSETQRNKGNFPGRFSGRQFSNSRSEMNVSTLELGDSALYLCASTLGAFTGELFFGEGSRLTVL.

As to this clone: This CDR3 is also generated by other DNA sequences in the sample. The chain joins TRBV5-1 to TRBJ2-3; D ambiguous. The CDR3 consists of 12 residues. In germline, CDR1 is SGHRS, CDR2 YFSETQ. V dropped 2 bases and J dropped 3 bases, with 4 bases sitting between them. Here the CDR3 DNA reads TGCGCCAGCAGCTTAAGTACAGATACGCAGTATTTT. It specifies CASSLSTDTQYF.

The chain joins TRBV6-5 to TRBJ1-6; TRBD1 might be the D (6 bases). V lost 6 bases, J lost 5 bases, and 11 bases lay in between. Germline V gene data show CDR1 as MNHEY and CDR2 as SVGAGI. The CDR3 loop spans 14 amino acids. CDR3 coding DNA: TGTGCCAGCAGATTTGGACAGAATAATTCACCCCTCCACTTT. It translates to CASRFGQNNSPLHF.

This clone occurred once. The chain has TRBV4-1 and TRBJ1-2; D may be TRBD1 (6 bases). Trimming left V 4 bases short and J 7 bases short, with 13 bases between. CDR1 MGHRA and CDR2 YSYEKL come from the germline V gene. This CDR3 region has 13 residues. CDR3 DNA: TGCGCCAGCAGCCCGACAGGCAGGGCTGGCTACACCTTC. It codes for CASSPTGRAGYTF.

This clone was detected once. The chain combines TRBV6-5 with TRBJ2-5, with 7 bases lining up with TRBD1. Germline lookup yields CDR1 MNHEY and CDR2 SVGAGI. V lost 3 bases to trimming and J lost 7 bases; unmatched junction nucleotides: 5. The CDR3 has 13 amino acids. The CDR3 protein is CASSYDRAGTQYF. CDR3 sequence (DNA): TGTGCCAGCAGTTATGACAGGGCGGGGACCCAGTACTTC.

This clone was observed a few times. The gene calls are TRBV12-3 or TRBV12-4 and TRBJ2-7; D gene uncertain. Trimming cost V 4 bases and J 2 bases, with 9 bases left between them. The CDR3 sequence is 13 residues long. The CDR3 here is CASSSASAYEQYF. CDR3 DNA: TGTGCCAGCAGTTCGGCATCCGCCTACGAGCAGTACTTC.

The J gene is TRBJ2-7, the V gene TRBV19; 8 nucleotides align to TRBD1. V shed 3 bases, J shed 4 bases, and the junction held 2 bases outside the gene matches. The germline V gene encodes CDR1 LNHDA and CDR2 SQIVND (reference sequence). The CDR3 contains 13 residues. The DNA of the CDR3 is TGTGCCAGTAGTATGGGACAGGCGTACGAGCAGTACTTC. Amino acids: CASSMGQAYEQYF.

The chain couples TRBV6-6 to TRBJ1-1; no definite D call. Between the trimmed V and J ends, which lost 6 bases and 2 bases, there was a span of 10 bases. The CDR3 runs 13 residues. Germline assignment: CDR1 MNHNY and CDR2 SVGAGI (reference sequence). The chain's CDR3 is CASSSRPNTEAFF. The CDR3 region has the DNA TGTGCCAGCAGCTCAAGACCAAACACTGAAGCTTTCTTT.

This clone has a handful of counts. V is TRBV28 and J is TRBJ1-2; D unresolved. V was clipped by 7 bases and J by 2 bases, with 14 bases between them. The germline gives CDR1 MDHEN, CDR2 SYDVKM. CDR3 length: 14 residues. The CDR3 protein is CASTLLGGNYGYTF. CDR3 DNA: TGTGCCAGCACTCTTCTAGGAGGGAACTATGGCTACACCTTC.

The chain carries TRBV6-2 or TRBV6-3 and TRBJ1-5; D perhaps matches TRBD1 (6 bases). Trimming shortened V by 5 bases and J by 3 bases, and 23 bases separated the two germline ends. The CDR3 length is 18 residues. The germline V gene has CDR1 MNHEY and CDR2 SVGEGT. CDR3 loop: CASSRGRYRAEDNQPQHF. CDR3 sequence (DNA): TGTGCCAGCAGTCGCGGCCGCTACAGGGCAGAAGACAATCAGCCCCAGCATTTT.

To note about this clone: Other DNA sequences within the sample encode an identical CDR3. The chain combines TRBV19 with TRBJ2-7, with 12 bases fitting TRBD2. V shed 5 bases, J shed 4 bases, and the junction held 3 bases outside the gene matches. Germline lookup yields CDR1 LNHDA and CDR2 SQIVND (reference sequence). CDR3 length: 14 residues. The CDR3 DNA follows: TGTGCCAGTAGTCCTAGCGGGAGGGGGTACGAGCAGTACTTC. It encodes CASSPSGRGYEQYF.

V gene TRBV18 combines with J gene TRBJ1-2; unclear D gene. The CDR3 length is 14 residues. V was clipped by 3 bases and J by 3 bases, with 11 bases between them. The germline gives CDR1 KGHSH, CDR2 LQKENI. CDR3 coding DNA: TGTGCCAGCTCACCTTCGGACCGGGACTATGGCTACACCTTC. This gives the protein CASSPSDRDYGYTF.

V and J are TRBV19 and TRBJ2-1; 7 bases line up with TRBD2. V shed 4 bases, J shed 8 bases, and the junction held 17 bases outside the gene matches. CDR1 and CDR2 from the germline V gene are LNHDA and SQIVND (reference sequence). The CDR3 runs 17 residues. The CDR3 loop reads CASSKWVAGTLRYEQFF. As DNA, the CDR3 is TGTGCCAGTAGTAAGTGGGTAGCGGGCACCCTTAGGTATGAGCAGTTCTTC.

The chain has TRBV7-6 and TRBJ2-3; no reliable D call. Trimming took 2 bases from V and 2 from J, leaving 17 bases between them. Looked up from germline, CDR1 is SGHVS and CDR2 is FNYEAQ. CDR3 length: 17 amino acids. The CDR3 DNA is TGTGCCAGCAGCTTAAGGGCCGGGCAGATACACACAGATACGCAGTATTTT. As protein: CASSLRAGQIHTDTQYF.

This chain links TRBV7-8 with TRBJ2-3; D uncertain. The CDR3 loop spans 13 amino acids. V shed 5 bases and J shed 2 bases, with 8 bases lying between them. Germline CDR1 reads SGHVS; CDR2 reads FQNEAQ. CDR3 sequence: CASSPANTDTQYF. The CDR3 nucleotides are TGTGCCAGCAGCCCCGCCAACACAGATACGCAGTATTTT.

The V gene is TRBV19, the J gene TRBJ1-1; D is uncertain. Trimming took off 5 bases at V and 1 base at J, with 14 bases between the two ends. CDR1 and CDR2 from the germline V gene are LNHDA and SQIVND (reference sequence). The CDR3 spans 15 residues. The CDR3 nucleotides are TGTGCCAGTAGTCTAACCCCGGACGGGAACACTGAAGCTTTCTTT. Protein product: CASSLTPDGNTEAFF.

The chain links TRBV10-2 to TRBJ2-7; D possibly corresponds to TRBD2 (6 bases). This CDR3 spans 14 amino acids. Trimming removed 2 bases at V and 2 bases at J, with 10 bases between. CDR1 is WSHSY and CDR2 is SAAADI in the germline V gene. The CDR3 here is CASSEGLAPYEQYF. The CDR3 DNA sequence: TGCGCCAGCAGTGAGGGGCTAGCGCCCTACGAGCAGTACTTC.

This chain connects TRBV25-1 to TRBJ2-1; TRBD2 agrees at 10 bases. CDR1 MGHDK and CDR2 SYGVNS come from the germline V gene. This CDR3 has 15 residues. The trim removed 5 bases at V and 7 bases at J, leaving 8 bases unmatched. DNA of the CDR3: TGTGCCAGCAGTCGATCTAGCGGGAGATATAATGAGCAGTTCTTC. It yields the protein CASSRSSGRYNEQFF.

The rearrangement links TRBV5-5 to TRBJ1-1; D might be TRBD1 (5 bases). The CDR3 totals 14 residues. Germline lookup yields CDR1 SGHKS and CDR2 YYEKEE (reference sequence). Between the trimmed V and J ends, which lost 2 bases and 3 bases, there was a span of 11 bases. DNA of the CDR3: TGTGCCAGCAGCTTATCAGCGGGGGACACTGAAGCTTTCTTT. Its protein product is CASSLSAGDTEAFF.

The V gene is TRBV5-1, the J gene TRBJ2-7; 11 bases match TRBD2. The V and J ends lost 4 bases and 3 bases, in that order; junction bases with no gene match: 6. This CDR3 has 15 amino acids. Germline CDR1 reads SGHRS; CDR2 reads YFSETQ. In nucleotides, the CDR3 is TGCGCCAGCAGCCCCGGGACTAGCGGCTACTACGAGCAGTACTTC. Protein product: CASSPGTSGYYEQYF.

V and J are TRBV28 and TRBJ1-5; D gene ambiguous. This CDR3 comprises 14 residues. Trimming stripped 6 bases from V and 2 bases from J, with 11 bases between. Germline CDR1 MDHEN, CDR2 SYDVKM. CDR3 DNA sequence: TGTGCCAGCAGCCCATCGCTGGGCAATCAGCCCCAGCATTTT. It codes for CASSPSLGNQPQHF. The variable domain in full, with the rest retrieved from reference TRBV28 and TRBJ1-5, is DVKVTQSSRYLVKRTGEKVFLECVQDMDHENMFWYRQDPGLGLRLIYFSYDVKMKEKGDIPEGYSVSREKKERFSLILESASTNQTSMYLCASSPSLGNQPQHFGDGTRLSIL.

The chain links TRBV29-1 to TRBJ2-5; no definite D call. The length of the CDR3 is 13 residues. Deletions cut 4 bases from V and 7 bases from J, with 16 bases between. Germline CDR1 reads SQVTM; CDR2 reads ANQGSEA. CDR3 region: CSVGPASRGTQYF. The DNA of the CDR3 is TGCAGCGTTGGGCCAGCATCCCGAGGGACCCAGTACTTC.